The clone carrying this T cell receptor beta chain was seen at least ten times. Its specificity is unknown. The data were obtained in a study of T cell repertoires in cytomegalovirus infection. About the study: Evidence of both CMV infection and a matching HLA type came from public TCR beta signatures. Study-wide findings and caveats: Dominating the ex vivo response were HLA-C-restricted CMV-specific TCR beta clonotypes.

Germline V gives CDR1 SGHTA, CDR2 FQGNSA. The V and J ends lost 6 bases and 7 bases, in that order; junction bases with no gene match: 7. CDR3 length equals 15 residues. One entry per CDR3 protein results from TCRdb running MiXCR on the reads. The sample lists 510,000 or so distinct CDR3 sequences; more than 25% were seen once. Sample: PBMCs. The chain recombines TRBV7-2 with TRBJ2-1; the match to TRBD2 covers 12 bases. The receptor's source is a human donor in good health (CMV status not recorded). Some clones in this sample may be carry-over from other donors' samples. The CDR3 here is CASRGGTSGQNEQFF. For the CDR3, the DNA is TGTGCCAGCAGGGGGGGGACTAGCGGGCAAAATGAGCAGTTCTTC.